The 5 T cell receptor beta chains in this list originate from one sample, sequenced in a study of T cells in Graves' hyperthyroidism and ophthalmopathy. Amplified regions were TCR beta CDR3 sequences from RNA transcripts. The HTBI primer set served for first-round RT-PCR of the TCR CDR3. TCRdb re-called the multiplex PCR reads with MiXCR, one entry per CDR3 protein. Counted here are a few hundred thousand distinct CDR3 sequences, approximately 17% occurring once; the ten biggest clones make up 40%. The sequenced material came from blood. The receptors come from a young man with Graves' ophthalmopathy.

This chain links TRBV19 with TRBJ2-5; 15 bases fit TRBD2. This CDR3 contains 18 residues. The trim removed 5 bases at V and 1 base at J, leaving 8 bases unmatched. Germline assignment: CDR1 LNHDA and CDR2 SQIVND (reference sequence). CDR3 in amino acids: CASSPRWGLAGGQETQYF. CDR3 sequence (DNA): TGTGCCAGTAGTCCCAGGTGGGGACTAGCGGGGGGCCAAGAGACCCAGTACTTC. Variable domain in full (rest from reference TRBV19 and TRBJ2-5): DGGITQSPKYLFRKEGQNVTLSCEQNLNHDAMYWYRQDPGQGLRLIYYSQIVNDFQKGDIAEGYSVSREKKESFPLTVTSAQKNPTAFYLCASSPRWGLAGGQETQYFGPGTRLLVL.

Of note for this clonotype: It may be a read error: a sequence one base away is much more abundant. J is TRBJ2-2 and V is TRBV12-3 or TRBV12-4; D unresolved. The CDR3 covers 17 residues. CDR3 in DNA: TGTGTCAGCAGTCCCCGTTCGGGCCTCCGCCAAGCCGGGGAGCTGTTTTTT. Translation gives CVSSPRSGLRQAGELFF.

This clonotype came up a few times. This rearrangement joins TRBV15 to TRBJ1-5; D possibly corresponds to TRBD1 (5 bases). Trimming cost V 1 base and J 0 bases, with 10 bases left between them. CDR3 size: 16 residues. The germline gives CDR1 LNHNV, CDR2 YYDKDF (reference sequence). The CDR3 nucleotides are TGTGCCACCAGCAGAGGGGGCGTCGTTAGCAATCAGCCCCAGCATTTT. Encoded protein: CATSRGGVVSNQPQHF.

This clonotype appeared many times. CDR3 DNA sequence: TGTGCCAGCAGCTTCGGACAGGGGCCCCCCAACGAGCAGTACTTC. Protein sequence: CASSFGQGPPNEQYF. The chain joins TRBV12-3 or TRBV12-4 to TRBJ2-7; 9 bases agree with TRBD1. Trimming cost V 6 bases and J 5 bases; bases outside gene matches: 11. CDR3 length equals 15 residues.

A few counts support this clonotype. The rearrangement uses TRBV6-6 and TRBJ1-1, with no clear D. The CDR3 consists of 15 residues. The ends were cut back, 2 bases at V and 1 base at J, with 11 bases in the middle. Per the germline V gene, CDR1 is MNHNY and CDR2 is SVGAGI (reference sequence). CDR3 nucleotides: TGTGCCAGCAGTTACAGGGCAGTCACGAACACTGAAGCTTTCTTT. As protein: CASSYRAVTNTEAFF.